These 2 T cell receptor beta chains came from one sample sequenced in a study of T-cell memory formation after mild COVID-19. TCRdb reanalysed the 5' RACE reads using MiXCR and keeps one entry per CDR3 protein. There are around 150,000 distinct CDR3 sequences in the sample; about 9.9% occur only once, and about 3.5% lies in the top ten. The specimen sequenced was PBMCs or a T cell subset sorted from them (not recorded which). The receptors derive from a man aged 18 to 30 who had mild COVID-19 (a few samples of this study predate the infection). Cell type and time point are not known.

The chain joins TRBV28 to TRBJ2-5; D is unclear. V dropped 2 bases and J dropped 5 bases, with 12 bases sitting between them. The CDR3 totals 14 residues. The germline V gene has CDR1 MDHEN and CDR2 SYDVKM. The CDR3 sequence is CASSLGLPGETQYF. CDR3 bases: TGTGCCAGCAGTTTAGGGCTCCCTGGGGAGACCCAGTACTTC.

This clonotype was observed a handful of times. The CDR3 sequence is CASSFWDTHRYSNQPQHF. Here the CDR3 DNA reads TGTGCCAGCAGTTTTTGGGACACCCACCGCTATAGCAATCAGCCCCAGCATTTT. V gene TRBV12-3 or TRBV12-4 combines with J gene TRBJ1-5; the D gene is possibly TRBD1 (6 bases). Trimming took off 3 bases at V and 0 bases at J, with 18 bases between the two ends. The CDR3 contains 18 residues.